These T cell receptor beta chains were read from a single sample in a study of blood T cell repertoires in COVID-19. Produced via immunoSEQ multiplex PCR; TCRdb's table is partial and in-frame only. In the table there are some 300,000 clones, approximately 90% of which are singletons. The sequencing input was peripheral blood. The receptors come from a woman in her thirties who had recovered from COVID-19. CDR3s include the opening cysteine and the closing phenylalanine or tryptophan. A D gene is named only where the DNA matches it firmly.

J gene	D gene	V gene	CDR3 protein	CDR3 DNA
TRBJ2-7	NA	TRBV4-2	CASSQVDNSYEQYF	TGTGCCAGCAGCCAAGTCGACAACTCCTACGAGCAGTACTTC
TRBJ2-1	NA	TRBV4-2	CASSQVGLSSYNEQFF	TGTGCCAGCAGCCAAGTTGGGCTAAGCTCCTACAATGAGCAGTTCTTC
TRBJ2-3	NA	TRBV7-2	CASSLEGGHTQYF	TGTGCCAGCAGCTTAGAGGGAGGCCATACGCAGTATTTT
TRBJ1-5	NA	TRBV28	CASSFPSPQPQHF	TGTGCCAGCAGTTTCCCGTCCCCTCAGCCCCAGCATTTT
TRBJ1-3	TRBD1	TRBV28	CASRGTERRNTIYF	TGTGCCAGCAGGGGGACAGAGAGACGAAACACCATATATTTT
TRBJ1-1	NA	TRBV18	CASSPRDLNTEAFF	TGTGCCAGCTCTCCGCGGGACTTGAACACTGAAGCTTTCTTT
TRBJ2-7	TRBD1	TRBV5-1	CASSRTGGHEQYF	TGCGCCAGCAGCCGGACAGGTGGGCACGAGCAGTACTTC
TRBJ1-2	NA	TRBV7-8	CASSSRPETGTNYGYTF	TGTGCCAGCAGCTCAAGACCAGAGACAGGAACTAACTATGGCTACACCTTC
TRBJ1-5	NA	TRBV9	CASSVVGSSGGNQPQHF	TGTGCCAGCAGCGTAGTGGGCAGCTCAGGCGGCAATCAGCCCCAGCATTTT
TRBJ2-1	TRBD2	TRBV19	CASMAGLAGSNEQFF	TGTGCCAGTATGGCGGGACTAGCGGGGAGCAATGAGCAGTTCTTC
TRBJ1-5	TRBD1	TRBV19	CASSLRDRAKEPQHF	TGTGCCAGTAGTCTCCGGGACAGGGCGAAGGAGCCCCAGCATTTT
TRBJ2-7	NA	TRBV11-2	CASSPRRQKPGVQYF	TGTGCCAGCAGCCCACGCCGACAGAAACCCGGAGTGCAGTACTTC
TRBJ1-1	TRBD1	TRBV30	CAWSPVWDSSEAFF	TGTGCCTGGAGTCCCGTGTGGGACAGCAGTGAAGCTTTCTTT